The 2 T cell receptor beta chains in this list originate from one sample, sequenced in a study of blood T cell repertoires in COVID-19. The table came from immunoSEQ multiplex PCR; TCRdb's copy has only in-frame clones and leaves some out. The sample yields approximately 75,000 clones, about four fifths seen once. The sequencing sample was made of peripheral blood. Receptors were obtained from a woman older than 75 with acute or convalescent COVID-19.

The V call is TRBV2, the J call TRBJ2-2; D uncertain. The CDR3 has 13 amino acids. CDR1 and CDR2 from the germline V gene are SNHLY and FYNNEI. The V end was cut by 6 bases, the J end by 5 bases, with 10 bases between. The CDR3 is CASRTAITGELFF. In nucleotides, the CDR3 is TGTGCCAGCAGAACAGCTATAACCGGGGAGCTGTTTTTT.

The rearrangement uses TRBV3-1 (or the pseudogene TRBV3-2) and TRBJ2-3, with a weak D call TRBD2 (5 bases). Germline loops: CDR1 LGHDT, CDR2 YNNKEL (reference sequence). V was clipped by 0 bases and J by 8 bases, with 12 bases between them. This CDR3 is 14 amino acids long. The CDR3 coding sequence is TGTGCCAGCAGCCAAGATGCCCGGGGTGCTACGCAGTATTTT. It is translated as CASSQDARGATQYF.